This T cell receptor (beta chain) originates from a study of Ad26.COV2.S vaccination and SARS-CoV-2 variants. Treatment in this sample: around 19 received Ad26.COV2.S at low or high dose, single or two shots; 5 received placebo; per-sample allocation not given. Sampling was performed 63 days after the first vaccine or placebo injection. The CDR3 runs to 15 residues. CDR1 and CDR2 from the germline V gene are MNHEY and SVGEGT. Between the trimmed V and J ends, which lost 0 bases and 7 bases, there was a span of 16 bases. Profiled with immunoSEQ multiplex PCR; TCRdb holds only in-frame clones, not every one. The sample contains just over 350,000 clones, approximately 81% of which appear only once.

The genes are TRBV6-2 or TRBV6-3 and TRBJ2-7; D gene unclear. The sequenced sample was peripheral blood, obtained in a trial of Ad26.COV2.S vaccine versus placebo. The TCR comes from a person aged 18-65 years who received the Ad26.COV2.S COVID-19 vaccine or a placebo. CDR3 DNA: TGTGCCAGCAGTTACTCGGCATTCAGCGCCGGGGAGCAGTACTTC. As protein: CASSYSAFSAGEQYF.